Following are 27 T cell receptor beta chains from one sample sequenced in a study of T cell responses to AZD1222 COVID-19 vaccine (dated by TCRdb to the early 2020s). What this sample's time point label stands for: baseline before first vaccination. The library relied on the immunoSEQ multiplex PCR assay. Not all clones reach the TCRdb copy of this immuneACCESS table, which keeps in-frame sequences only. Checked studies attribute under half of the gap to unresolved V genes and leave the rest unexplained. Here the sample has roughly 100,000 clones; 82% occur a single time. 5% of the sample belongs to the ten largest clones. This specimen consisted of peripheral blood, obtained on day 0 of AZD1222 vaccination. These receptors originate from an adult in good health.

This chain connects TRBV10-1 to TRBJ2-2; D perhaps matches TRBD1 (6 bases). V lost 5 bases and J lost 6, with 13 bases in between. The length of the CDR3 is 14 residues. Germline CDR1 reads WNHNN; CDR2 reads SYGVQD (reference sequence). CDR3 coding DNA: TGCGCCAGCAGTACAGGGACCCGCGCCGGGGAGCTGTTTTTT. The encoded protein is CASSTGTRAGELFF.

This clone was found a few times. The chain carries TRBV27 and TRBJ1-6, with 9 positions matching TRBD1. J was trimmed by 10 bases and V by 6 bases; bases with no gene match: 4. The CDR3 spans 13 residues. Germline CDR1 is MNHEY and CDR2 is SMNVEV (reference sequence). CDR3 sequence: CASSPGQGSPLHF. The DNA for the CDR3 is TGTGCCAGCAGCCCGGGACAGGGCTCACCCCTCCACTTT.

There are a few counts of this clone. The chain combines TRBV7-2 with TRBJ2-7; tentatively, D is TRBD1 or TRBD2 (6 bases each). With 8 bases removed from V and 4 bases from J, the gap between germline ends came to 18 bases. The germline gives CDR1 SGHTA, CDR2 FQGNSA. The CDR3 contains 14 residues. CDR3 sequence: CASGRIGGGYEQYF. CDR3 bases: TGTGCCAGCGGGAGAATTGGAGGGGGGTACGAGCAGTACTTC.

The chain combines TRBV12-5 with TRBJ2-3; perhaps TRBD2 as D (5 bases). The CDR3 runs 14 residues. Trimming removed 8 bases from V and 6 bases from J, with 18 bases in between. Germline CDR1 is LGHNT and CDR2 is FRNRAP. CDR3 DNA: TGTGCTAGTCGGTGGAAAGGGAGACCTGATACGCAGTATTTT. This encodes CASRWKGRPDTQYF.

This clone appeared once. V is TRBV7-6 and J is TRBJ1-1; D perhaps matches TRBD1 (6 bases). The germline V gene has CDR1 SGHVS and CDR2 FNYEAQ. The germline V and J ends were trimmed by 3 bases and 5 bases, with 22 bases remaining between them. The CDR3 is made up of 17 amino acids. The CDR3 nucleotides read TGTGCCAGCAGCTTTTTTTCCTTACCACAGGGAGGTACTGAAGCTTTCTTT. It specifies CASSFFSLPQGGTEAFF.

This sequence joins TRBV6-5 and TRBJ1-2, with D perhaps matching TRBD1 (6 bases). The CDR3 is 13 amino acids. With 4 bases removed from V and 6 bases from J, the gap between germline ends came to 12 bases. From germline, CDR1 is MNHEY and CDR2 SVGAGI. The CDR3 protein is CASSSGGRNGYTF. The CDR3 bases are TGTGCCAGCAGTTCTGGGGGGCGGAATGGCTACACCTTC.

The count of this clone is one. The V call is TRBV6-5, the J call TRBJ2-2; unclear D gene. The CDR3 contains 13 residues. Trimming cost V 7 bases and J 2 bases, with 8 bases left between them. CDR1 and CDR2 from the germline V gene are MNHEY and SVGAGI. CDR3 residues: CASKSPNTGELFF. Here the CDR3 DNA reads TGTGCCAGCAAAAGCCCCAACACCGGGGAGCTGTTTTTT.

J is TRBJ1-2 and V is TRBV19; maybe TRBD1 (5 bases). Germline CDR1 LNHDA, CDR2 SQIVND (reference sequence). This CDR3 comprises 15 residues. With 10 bases removed from V and 0 bases from J, the gap between germline ends came to 18 bases. This chain's CDR3 is CATQPSGLANYGYTF. For the CDR3, the DNA is TGTGCCACCCAGCCCTCAGGGCTAGCTAACTATGGCTACACCTTC.

V gene TRBV7-2 combines with J gene TRBJ2-2, with 8 bases aligning to TRBD1. With V trimmed by 5 bases and J by 1 base, 3 bases remained unmatched. Germline V gene sequence: CDR1 SGHTA, CDR2 FQGNSA. This CDR3 comprises 15 residues. CDR3 protein: CASSSGQGNTGELFF. The CDR3, as DNA: TGTGCCAGCAGCAGCGGACAGGGGAACACCGGGGAGCTGTTTTTT.

V gene TRBV6-2 or TRBV6-3 combines with J gene TRBJ2-1; 9 nucleotides line up with TRBD2. After removal of 0 bases from V and 0 bases from J, the junction contained 6 bases not matched to a gene. This CDR3 comprises 18 residues. CDR1 and CDR2 (germline): MNHEY, SVGEGT. In DNA form, the CDR3 reads TGTGCCAGCAGTTACTCGATTTCGACTAGCGGCTCCTACAATGAGCAGTTCTTC. The encoded protein is CASSYSISTSGSYNEQFF.

The V and J genes are TRBV4-3 and TRBJ1-1; D gene ambiguous. The CDR3 has 13 amino acids. CDR1 LGHNA and CDR2 YSLEER come from the germline V gene. V lost 4 bases and J 3 bases, leaving 9 bases between the germline ends. CDR3 sequence (DNA): TGCGCCAGCAGCCGGAATGGGGACACTGAAGCTTTCTTT. Amino acid sequence: CASSRNGDTEAFF.

V and J are TRBV7-9 and TRBJ1-3; D gene uncertain. The CDR3 length is 13 residues. Germline V gives CDR1 SEHNR, CDR2 FQNEAQ (reference sequence). V lost 4 bases, J lost 4 bases, and 8 bases lay in between. The CDR3 protein is CASSWGIGNTIYF. CDR3 in DNA: TGTGCCAGCAGCTGGGGAATAGGAAACACCATATATTTT.

The rearrangement uses TRBV5-1 and TRBJ2-3, with 10 nucleotides matching TRBD1. Trimming took 0 bases from V and 9 from J; bases not matched to a gene: 7. The CDR3 covers 15 residues. Germline V lookup: CDR1 SGHRS, CDR2 YFSETQ. CDR3 loop: CASSLGDRGGGTQYF. The DNA for the CDR3 is TGCGCCAGCAGCTTGGGGGACAGGGGAGGAGGAACGCAGTATTTT.

The chain is built from TRBV4-3 and TRBJ2-3, with TRBD1 identical over 9 bases. Germline-derived CDR1 and CDR2 are LGHNA and YSLEER. The CDR3 loop spans 20 amino acids. J lost 3 bases, V lost 0 bases, and 16 bases had no gene match. CDR3 protein: CASSQDPRDRAFGTTDTQYF. CDR3 sequence (DNA): TGCGCCAGCAGCCAAGATCCCCGGGACAGGGCGTTTGGAACTACAGATACGCAGTATTTT.

The V call is TRBV14, the J call TRBJ1-2; TRBD1 might be the D (5 bases). The V gene's germline CDR1 is SGHDN and CDR2 FVKESK. The CDR3 is 11 amino acids. V shed 4 bases and J shed 7 bases, with 7 bases lying between them. In DNA form, the CDR3 reads TGTGCCAGCAGCCCGGGACGTGGCTACACCTTC. It encodes CASSPGRGYTF.

The gene calls are TRBV4-2 and TRBJ1-2, with D possibly matching TRBD1 (5 bases). The CDR3 is 15 amino acids. Germline V lookup: CDR1 LGHNA, CDR2 YNFKEQ. Trimming left V 7 bases short and J 5 bases short, with 20 bases between. This CDR3 is CASNSHLEGIYGYTF. The CDR3, as DNA: TGTGCCAGCAACTCGCACCTCGAGGGGATTTATGGCTACACCTTC.

This clone was observed a handful of times. The chain couples TRBV29-1 to TRBJ2-6; D not certain. Germline V CDR1 and CDR2: SQVTM, ANQGSEA. The CDR3 is 15 amino acids. V shed 4 bases and J shed 1 base, with 11 bases lying between them. In DNA form, the CDR3 reads TGCAGCGTTGCAATAGAGGCTTCTGGGGCCAACGTCCTGACTTTC. It yields the protein CSVAIEASGANVLTF.

The chain couples TRBV6-2 or TRBV6-3 to TRBJ2-2; 11 bases agree with TRBD1. Germline CDR1 reads MNHEY; CDR2 reads SVGEGT. The CDR3 contains 17 residues. V dropped 0 bases and J dropped 5; count of bases not matched to a gene: 5. CDR3 loop: CASSYSGQGADTGELFF. CDR3 in DNA: TGTGCCAGCAGTTACTCAGGACAGGGGGCGGATACCGGGGAGCTGTTTTTT.

J is TRBJ1-1 and V is TRBV4-3; possible D gene TRBD1, 5 bases. The V gene lost 4 bases and the J gene lost 2 bases, with 11 bases spanning the gap. The CDR3 contains 14 residues. Germline lookup yields CDR1 LGHNA and CDR2 YSLEER. The CDR3 protein is CASSRQGLNTEAFF. The CDR3 nucleotides read TGCGCCAGCAGCCGGCAGGGCTTAAACACTGAAGCTTTCTTT.

This chain joins TRBV4-3 and TRBJ2-3, with 14 bases matching TRBD2. Per germline, CDR1 LGHNA and CDR2 YSLEER. This CDR3 comprises 17 residues. V gave up 3 bases and J gave up 5 bases; unmatched junction bases: 7. CDR3 coding DNA: TGCGCCAGCAGCCAGGCGACTAGCGGGGGGGCCGGAGATACGCAGTATTTT. Its protein is CASSQATSGGAGDTQYF.

The gene calls are TRBV19 and TRBJ1-5; tentatively, D is TRBD1 (6 bases). V was pared by 10 bases and J by 5 bases, with 24 bases between. This CDR3 is built from 16 residues. Germline V gene lookup returns CDR1 LNHDA and CDR2 SQIVND (reference sequence). In DNA form, the CDR3 reads TGTGCCACCAGCTTAGGGGGAGGGAGGGGACATCAGCCCCAGCATTTT. Encoded protein: CATSLGGGRGHQPQHF.

This chain connects TRBV15 to TRBJ1-5; D unclear. Germline CDR1 reads LNHNV; CDR2 reads YYDKDF (reference sequence). V was trimmed by 0 bases and J by 4 bases, leaving 13 bases between them. This CDR3 comprises 16 residues. CDR3 sequence: CATSRDPGGRNQPQHF. The CDR3 nucleotides read TGTGCCACCAGCAGAGATCCGGGAGGGAGGAATCAGCCCCAGCATTTT. The entire variable domain, with the rest obtained from reference TRBV15 and TRBJ1-5, is as follows: DAMVIQNPRYQVTQFGKPVTLSCSQTLNHNVMYWYQQKSSQAPKLLFHYYDKDFNNEADTPDNFQSRRPNTSFCFLDIRSPGLGDTAMYLCATSRDPGGRNQPQHFGDGTRLSIL.

This clone appeared a single time. V gene TRBV5-1 combines with J gene TRBJ2-7, with a weak D call TRBD1 (6 bases). The CDR3 length is 13 residues. Germline V gives CDR1 SGHRS, CDR2 YFSETQ. Trimming shortened V by 7 bases and J by 3 bases, and 14 bases separated the two germline ends. The CDR3 coding sequence is TGCGCCAGCCACAGGGAAGTTGGCTACGAGCAGTACTTC. Translation gives CASHREVGYEQYF. Complete variable domain (other parts from reference TRBV5-1 and TRBJ2-7): KAGVTQTPRYLIKTRGQQVTLSCSPISGHRSVSWYQQTPGQGLQFLFEYFSETQRNKGNFPGRFSGRQFSNSRSEMNVSTLELGDSALYLCASHREVGYEQYFGPGTRLTVT.

The J gene is TRBJ1-2, the V gene TRBV10-2, with D maybe TRBD1 (5 bases). CDR3 size: 13 residues. Trimming stripped 7 bases from V and 4 bases from J, with 13 bases between. CDR1 is WSHSY, CDR2 SAAADI, per germline. CDR3 coding DNA: TGCGCCAGCATTGAACAGGAGGGCTATGGCTACACCTTC. The encoded protein is CASIEQEGYGYTF.

Here the CDR3 reads CASSQGETANYGYTF. The CDR3 nucleotides read TGCGCCAGCAGCCAAGGGGAAACAGCCAACTATGGCTACACCTTC. The rearrangement uses TRBV4-1 and TRBJ1-2; unclear D gene. This CDR3 is 15 amino acids long. The V end was cut by 1 base, the J end by 2 bases, with 11 bases between. Germline-derived CDR1 and CDR2 are MGHRA and YSYEKL.

The chain employs TRBV7-9 and TRBJ2-7, with 8 bases that match TRBD1. Germline values: CDR1 SEHNR, CDR2 FQNEAQ (reference sequence). Trimming removed 4 bases from V and 3 bases from J; junction bases left unmatched: 8. This CDR3 spans 15 amino acids. CDR3 sequence reads: CASSSHRGSGYEQYF. CDR3 nucleotides: TGTGCCAGCAGCTCACACAGGGGGTCAGGCTACGAGCAGTACTTC.

This clone has only a few counts. The chain links TRBV3-1 (or the pseudogene TRBV3-2) to TRBJ2-3; TRBD2 matches 7 bases. The CDR3 sequence is 17 residues long. V lost 4 bases, J lost 0 bases, and 10 bases stayed unmatched. The germline CDR1 and CDR2 sequences are LGHDT and YNNKEL (reference sequence). The CDR3 sequence: CASSLVGGGSSTDTQYF. The CDR3 DNA follows: TGTGCCAGCAGCCTAGTTGGGGGGGGGTCGAGCACAGATACGCAGTATTTT.